The present T cell receptor beta chain was sequenced within a study of siplizumab effects on memory and regulatory T cells. Background on the study: Run as pairs, the mixed lymphocyte reactions received siplizumab at 0.95 to 1 ug/mL or no drug. Findings and caveats of the study: The Treg-derived share of mappable alloreactive CD4+ clones averaged roughly 70% with siplizumab and approximately 30% in controls.

A remark on this clone: The antigen remains unidentified.

Kept together in coculture, the mixed lymphocyte reaction cells spent five to six days at 37°C. Germline-derived CDR1 and CDR2 are WSHSY and SAAADI. The CDR3 has 15 residues. Trimming took 4 bases from V and 1 from J, leaving 11 bases between them. Assays covered 85,000 to 100,000 TCR templates per sample. Repertoires were generated with immunoSEQ multiplex PCR, while TCRdb's copy carries only in-frame clones and drops some. The sample lists about 15,000 clones; roughly 40% were seen once. The sample consisted of CFSE-low (dividing) CD4+ T cells sorted from an allogeneic mixed lymphocyte reaction. This receptor was obtained from a human donor in good health; the cells came from an allogeneic mixed lymphocyte reaction. Some clones in this sample may be carry-over from other donors' samples. The V call is TRBV10-2, the J call TRBJ1-5; D uncertain. The CDR3 here is CASSGPPGSNQPQHF. The DNA of the CDR3 is TGCGCCAGCAGTGGGCCCCCGGGGAGCAATCAGCCCCAGCATTTT.